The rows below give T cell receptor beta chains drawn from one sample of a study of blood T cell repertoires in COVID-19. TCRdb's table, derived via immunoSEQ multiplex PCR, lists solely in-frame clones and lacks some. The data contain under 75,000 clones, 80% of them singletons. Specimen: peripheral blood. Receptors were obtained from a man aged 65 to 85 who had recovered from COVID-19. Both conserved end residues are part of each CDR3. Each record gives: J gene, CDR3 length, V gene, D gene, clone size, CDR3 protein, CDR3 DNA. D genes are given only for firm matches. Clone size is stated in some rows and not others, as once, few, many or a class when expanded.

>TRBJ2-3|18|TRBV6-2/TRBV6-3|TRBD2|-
CASSYGTSGGFSTDTQYF
TGTGCCAGCAGTTACGGGACTAGCGGGGGGTTTAGCACAGATACGCAGTATTTT
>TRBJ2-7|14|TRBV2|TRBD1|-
CASSAGQGGYEQYF
TGTGCCAGCAGCGCAGGACAGGGTGGCTACGAGCAGTACTTC
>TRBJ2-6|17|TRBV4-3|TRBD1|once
CASSPSRGNTRANVLTF
TGCGCCAGCAGCCCCAGCAGGGGGAATACTCGCGCCAACGTCCTGACTTTC
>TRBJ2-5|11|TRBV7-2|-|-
CASREWETQYF
TGTGCCAGCAGGGAGTGGGAGACCCAGTACTTC
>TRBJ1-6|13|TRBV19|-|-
CASSNSIDSPLHF
TGTGCCAGTAGTAATTCTATAGATTCACCCCTCCACTTT
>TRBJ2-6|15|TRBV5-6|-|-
CASSSIQGNTNVLTF
TGTGCCAGCAGCTCGATTCAGGGCAACACCAACGTCCTGACTTTC
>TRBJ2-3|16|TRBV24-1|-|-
CATSEGGGGTTDTQYF
TGTGCCACCAGTGAAGGGGGCGGGGGGACCACAGATACGCAGTATTTT
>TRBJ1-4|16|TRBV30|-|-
CAWSAKQFVPSEKLFF
TGTGCCTGGAGCGCTAAACAGTTCGTCCCCTCCGAAAAACTGTTTTTT
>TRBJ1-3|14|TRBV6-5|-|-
CASSYRGARNTIYF
TGTGCCAGCAGTTACAGGGGTGCAAGAAACACCATATATTTT
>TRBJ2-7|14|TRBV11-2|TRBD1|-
CASSLARDRGEQYF
TGTGCCAGCAGCTTAGCCCGGGACAGAGGGGAGCAGTACTTC